These T cell receptor beta chains were read from a single sample in a study of cytomegalovirus exposure and HLA in healthy donors. Data came from immunoSEQ multiplex PCR; TCRdb stores just in-frame clones and leaves some out. The sample has 100,000 to 150,000 clones, 72% seen once; the top ten hold around 4%. Sequenced: PBMCs. These TCRs come from a man in his thirties or forties in good health and CMV-seronegative. The CDR3 runs from the conserved cysteine through the conserved F or W. Each record gives: J gene, V gene, clone size, D gene, CDR3 DNA, CDR3 protein. A D gene is named only where the DNA matches it firmly. Clone size, where shown, is once, few, many, or a class for clones that have expanded.

TRBJ1-1	TRBV19	medium-sized	TRBD1	TGTGCCAGTAGTATCGACAGGGGGGCTGAAGCTTTCTTT	CASSIDRGAEAFF
TRBJ1-1	TRBV4-3	NA	NA	TGCGCCAGCAGCCAACCGGGGACTGAAGCTTTCTTT	CASSQPGTEAFF
TRBJ2-3	TRBV9	NA	NA	TGTGCCAGCAGCATCGGGGGGCTTAGCACAGATACGCAGTATTTT	CASSIGGLSTDTQYF
TRBJ2-7	TRBV4-1	NA	NA	TGCGCCAGCAGCCATTACAGGAGCCCACTATACGAGCAGTACTTC	CASSHYRSPLYEQYF
TRBJ1-1	TRBV11-2	NA	NA	TGTGCCAGCACGGCCGGGCCTGGGAGCACTGAAGCTTTCTTT	CASTAGPGSTEAFF
TRBJ2-5	TRBV7-8	NA	NA	TGTGCCAGCAGCTCCGACAGGTACCAAGAGACCCAGTACTTC	CASSSDRYQETQYF
TRBJ2-5	TRBV7-9	few	TRBD1	TGTGCCAGCAGCACCGAGAAGGACAGGGGGGAGGAGACCCAGTACTTC	CASSTEKDRGEETQYF
TRBJ2-3	TRBV11-2	NA	TRBD2	TGTGCCAGCAGCCCTACCTCCCTAGCGGCCAACACAGATACGCAGTATTTT	CASSPTSLAANTDTQYF
TRBJ2-3	TRBV7-3	NA	TRBD2	TGTGCCAGCAGCTTAGAAGGGGTAGCGGGGGATTCATCCACGTACACAGATACGCAGTATTTT	CASSLEGVAGDSSTYTDTQYF
TRBJ2-1	TRBV28	once	NA	TGTGCCAGCAGGGGGGCAGGGATTAAGGATGAGCAGTTCTTC	CASRGAGIKDEQFF
TRBJ1-1	TRBV28	NA	TRBD1	TGTGCCAGCAGTTACCCGACAGGGTCTGAAGCTTTCTTT	CASSYPTGSEAFF
TRBJ2-7	TRBV11-2	few	NA	TGTGCCAGCAGCCAGACTGGAGGGACCGCGCACGAGCAGTACTTC	CASSQTGGTAHEQYF
TRBJ2-1	TRBV7-2	NA	NA	TGTGCCAGCAGCCGGGGTGGCTACAATGAGCAGTTCTTC	CASSRGGYNEQFF
TRBJ1-6	TRBV9	few	NA	TGTGCCAGCAGCGCTCAACAGGGCCCTGGGGATTCACCCCTCCACTTT	CASSAQQGPGDSPLHF
TRBJ1-4	TRBV19	NA	TRBD1	TGTGCCAGCCGTGCGACCGGACAGGGGTATAATGAAAAACTGTTTTTT	CASRATGQGYNEKLFF
TRBJ1-6	TRBV5-4	NA	TRBD1	TGTGCCAGCAGCTACGGCAGACAGGGGTATAATTCACCCCTCCACTTT	CASSYGRQGYNSPLHF
TRBJ2-7	TRBV19	few	TRBD1	TGTGCCAGTAGTATGGGACAGGGGGGCTACGAGCAGTACTTC	CASSMGQGGYEQYF
TRBJ2-2	TRBV7-3	NA	TRBD2	TGTGCCAGCAGCTTAGGCGGGGGTAGTACCGGGGAGCTGTTTTTT	CASSLGGGSTGELFF
TRBJ2-3	TRBV27	NA	TRBD2	TGTGCCAGCACCCACGGGACTAGCGGGACCACAGATACGCAGTATTTT	CASTHGTSGTTDTQYF
TRBJ1-1	TRBV7-9	NA	NA	TGTGCCAGCAGCTTAGGCCCTACAGGGCTTGTCTCTGAAGCTTTCTTT	CASSLGPTGLVSEAFF
TRBJ2-5	TRBV4-2	NA	NA	TGTGCCAGCAGCTACTCCGACGCGGACCAAGAGACCCAGTACTTC	CASSYSDADQETQYF
TRBJ2-4	TRBV5-4	NA	NA	TGTGCCAGCAGCGGGGTACCTGGGGGGTCCAAAAACATTCAGTACTTC	CASSGVPGGSKNIQYF
TRBJ1-1	TRBV5-6	NA	NA	TGTGCCAGCAGCTTGGGTTGGCAACGTTCGACTGAAGCTTTCTTT	CASSLGWQRSTEAFF
TRBJ2-5	TRBV27	NA	NA	TGTGCCAGCAGTAGGCGGGGCGAGACCCAGTACTTC	CASSRRGETQYF
TRBJ2-3	TRBV30	NA	NA	TGTGCCTGGAGTGTAAGGGACATTCCGTATTTT	CAWSVRDIPYF
TRBJ2-7	TRBV19	NA	TRBD1	TGTGCCAGTAGTCCGTGGGACAGATCACTCTACGAGCAGTACTTC	CASSPWDRSLYEQYF
TRBJ2-7	TRBV5-6	NA	NA	TGTGCCAGCAGCTCGAGCCGGGACTTCTACTACGAGCAGTACTTC	CASSSSRDFYYEQYF
TRBJ1-1	TRBV2	NA	NA	TGTGCCAGCAGTGAGCAATTCGGGGATTACACTGAAGCTTTCTTT	CASSEQFGDYTEAFF
TRBJ2-1	TRBV30	NA	TRBD2	TGTGCCTGGCTAGCGGGGAGTACCTACAATGAGCAGTTCTTC	CAWLAGSTYNEQFF
TRBJ1-5	TRBV6-6	NA	TRBD1	TGTGCCAGCAGTCAGACAGGGCGTCAGCCCCAGCATTTT	CASSQTGRQPQHF